This T cell receptor beta chain was sequenced during a study of vaccination effects on CD4 cells after COVID-19. The wider study: The post-vaccine samples were taken, at the median, 72 days after the second dose. Notes on the study in general: Common cold coronavirus cross-reactivity was shown by only 1 of 255 vaccine-induced clones in healthy vaccinees.

The V gene's germline CDR1 is MNHEY and CDR2 SMNVEV (reference sequence). This CDR3 has 15 amino acids. Trimming removed 5 bases from V and 7 bases from J, with 18 bases in between. This clone appeared a few times. The antigen is unknown. The ViraFEST assay expanded antigen-specific CD4+ T cells with viral peptide pools before sequencing. After around 10 days in culture, the CD4+ T cells were isolated. Everyone in the study got two shots of either the BNT162b2 or mRNA-1273 vaccine. PBMC cultures contained over 1.5 million cells per well, 7.5 to 10 IU/ml IL-2 and about 9.7 ug/ml peptides. Measured with immunoSEQ multiplex PCR; TCRdb has only the in-frame clones, and not every one. The data show about 31,000 clones, with about 66% seen just once and approximately 8.9% held by the top ten.

This material consisted of CD4+ T cells from PBMCs cultured with SARS-CoV-2 spike peptides, taken after COVID-19 vaccination. This TCR derives from a human donor who received a COVID-19 vaccine. This chain links TRBV27 with TRBJ1-5; the D is unclear. The CDR3 nucleotides are TGTGCCAGCAGTCCCGGACGGATCCCCGGGCAGCCCCAGCATTTT. Translation: CASSPGRIPGQPQHF.